These T cell receptor beta chains were read from a single sample in a study of blood T cell repertoires in COVID-19. The table came from immunoSEQ multiplex PCR; TCRdb's copy has only in-frame clones and leaves some out. The table lists some 140,000 clones, around 80% of them singletons, with around 13% in the top ten. Sequencing was carried out using peripheral blood. These receptor sequences come from a man at least 80 years old with acute or convalescent COVID-19. CDR3s include the opening cysteine and the closing phenylalanine or tryptophan. The D gene is left open where the match is weak. Not every row has a clone size; where given, it reads once, few, many or a size class.

v_gene	d_gene	abundance	j_gene	CDR3aa	CDR3nt
TRBV27	NA	NA	TRBJ2-7	CASSFGPQGHATEQYF	TGTGCCAGCAGTTTTGGGCCACAGGGACACGCTACGGAGCAGTACTTC
TRBV29-1	TRBD2	NA	TRBJ2-1	CSVEFQRGRNNEQFF	TGCAGCGTTGAGTTCCAGCGGGGGAGAAACAATGAGCAGTTCTTC
TRBV5-1	NA	once	TRBJ2-5	CASSLDTGSQETQYF	TGCGCCAGCAGCTTGGACACAGGGTCCCAAGAGACCCAGTACTTC
TRBV18	TRBD1	NA	TRBJ2-7	CASSPGTGPSYEQYF	TGTGCCAGCTCACCCGGGACAGGACCATCCTACGAGCAGTACTTC
TRBV27	NA	NA	TRBJ2-1	CASSLFVRSSYNEQFF	TGTGCCAGCAGTTTATTTGTCCGGAGCTCCTACAATGAGCAGTTCTTC
TRBV5-1	NA	once	TRBJ2-3	CASSLGPEVGTDTQYF	TGCGCCAGCAGCTTGGGTCCAGAAGTGGGCACAGATACGCAGTATTTT
TRBV11-3	TRBD1	NA	TRBJ2-1	CASSPGPGTGIPYGYNEQFF	TGTGCCAGCAGCCCAGGTCCCGGGACAGGGATCCCTTACGGTTACAATGAGCAGTTCTTC
TRBV6-1	TRBD1	NA	TRBJ2-7	CASSDTDRGLYEQYF	TGTGCCAGCAGTGACACGGACAGGGGGCTCTACGAGCAGTACTTC
TRBV7-8	NA	NA	TRBJ1-1	CASSSRLLRDTEAFF	TGTGCCAGCAGCTCTCGCCTATTACGGGACACTGAAGCTTTCTTT
TRBV7-3	NA	once	TRBJ2-3	CASSPGGGTDTQYF	TGTGCCAGCAGCCCGGGCGGGGGCACAGATACGCAGTATTTT
TRBV5-6	NA	NA	TRBJ2-2	CASSFSGSYTGELFF	TGTGCCAGCAGCTTTTCCGGGTCATACACCGGGGAGCTGTTTTTT
TRBV4-3	TRBD1	NA	TRBJ2-7	CASSAQGVAYEQYF	TGCGCCAGCAGCGCCCAGGGGGTCGCCTACGAGCAGTACTTC
TRBV23-1	NA	NA	TRBJ1-5	CASSHRGNNQPQHF	TGCGCCAGCAGTCATCGAGGGAACAATCAGCCCCAGCATTTT